The T cell receptor beta chain described here comes from a study of CD4 and CD8 cells across lung adenocarcinoma regions. Donors had localized lung adenocarcinoma, a non-small cell lung cancer. The CDR3 sequence is 17 residues long. Germline CDR1 and CDR2: SGHDN and FVKESK. V gave up 4 bases and J gave up 4 bases; unmatched junction bases: 12. TCRdb re-called the PCR reads with MiXCR, one entry per CDR3 protein. The sample shows about 25,000 distinct CDR3 sequences, approximately 51% of them seen only once. In its sample, this clonotype was seen many times. J is TRBJ2-1 and V is TRBV14; TRBD2 agrees at 8 bases. This receptor was obtained from a male donor with lung adenocarcinoma. The CD4 and CD8 labels of this study may be unreliable. The specimen was CD8+ T cells from the center of a lung tumor. The CDR3 nucleotides are TGTGCCAGCAGCCTCCTGGGACTAGGAGGGGGATACAATGAGCAGTTCTTC. It translates to CASSLLGLGGGYNEQFF.